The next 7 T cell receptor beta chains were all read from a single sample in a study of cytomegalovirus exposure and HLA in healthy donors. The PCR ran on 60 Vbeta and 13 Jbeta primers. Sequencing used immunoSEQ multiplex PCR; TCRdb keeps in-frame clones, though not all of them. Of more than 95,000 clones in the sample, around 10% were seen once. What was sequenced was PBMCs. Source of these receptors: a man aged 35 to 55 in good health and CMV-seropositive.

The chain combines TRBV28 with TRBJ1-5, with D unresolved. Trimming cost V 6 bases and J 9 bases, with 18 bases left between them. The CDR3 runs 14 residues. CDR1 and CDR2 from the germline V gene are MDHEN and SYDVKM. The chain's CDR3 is CASRPSGGLGPQHF. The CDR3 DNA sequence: TGTGCCAGCAGACCAAGCGGCGGTCTGGGGCCCCAGCATTTT.

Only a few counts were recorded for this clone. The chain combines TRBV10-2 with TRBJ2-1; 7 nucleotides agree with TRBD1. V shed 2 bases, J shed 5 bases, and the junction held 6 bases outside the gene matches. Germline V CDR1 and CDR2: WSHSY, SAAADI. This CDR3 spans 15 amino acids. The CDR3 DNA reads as TGCGCCAGCAGTGAGAGAGGGGGCTACCACAATGAGCAGTTCTTC. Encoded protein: CASSERGGYHNEQFF.

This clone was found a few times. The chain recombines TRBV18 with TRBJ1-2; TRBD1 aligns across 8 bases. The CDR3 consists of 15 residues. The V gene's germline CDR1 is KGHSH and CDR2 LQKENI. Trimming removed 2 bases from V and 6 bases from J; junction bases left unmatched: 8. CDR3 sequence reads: CASSPSSGTGDGYTF. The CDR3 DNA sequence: TGTGCCAGCTCACCATCTTCCGGGACAGGCGATGGCTACACCTTC.

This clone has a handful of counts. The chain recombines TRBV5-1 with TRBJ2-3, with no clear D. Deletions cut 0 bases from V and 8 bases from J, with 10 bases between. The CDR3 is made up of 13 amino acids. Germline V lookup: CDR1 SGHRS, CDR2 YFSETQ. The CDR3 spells CASSLDPSGTQYF. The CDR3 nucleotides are TGCGCCAGCAGCTTGGATCCCTCGGGTACGCAGTATTTT. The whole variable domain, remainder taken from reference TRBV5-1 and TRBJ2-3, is KAGVTQTPRYLIKTRGQQVTLSCSPISGHRSVSWYQQTPGQGLQFLFEYFSETQRNKGNFPGRFSGRQFSNSRSEMNVSTLELGDSALYLCASSLDPSGTQYFGPGTRLTVL.

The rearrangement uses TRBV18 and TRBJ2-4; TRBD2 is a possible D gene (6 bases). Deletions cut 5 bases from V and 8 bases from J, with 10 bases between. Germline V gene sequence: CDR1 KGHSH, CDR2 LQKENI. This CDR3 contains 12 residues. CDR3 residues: CASSGGLHIQYF. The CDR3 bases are TGTGCCAGCTCAGGGGGGTTACACATTCAGTACTTC.

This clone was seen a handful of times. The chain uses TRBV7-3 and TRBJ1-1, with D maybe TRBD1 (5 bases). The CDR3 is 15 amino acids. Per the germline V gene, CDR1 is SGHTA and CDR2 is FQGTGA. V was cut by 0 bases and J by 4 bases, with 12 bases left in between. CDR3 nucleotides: TGTGCCAGCAGCTTAACTGGGGCAAAAAGCACTGAAGCTTTCTTT. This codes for CASSLTGAKSTEAFF. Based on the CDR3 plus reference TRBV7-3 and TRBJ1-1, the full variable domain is GAGVSQTPSNKVTEKGKYVELRCDPISGHTALYWYRQSLGQGPEFLIYFQGTGAADDSGLPNDRFFAVRPEGSVSTLKIQRTERGDSAVYLCASSLTGAKSTEAFFGQGTRLTVV.

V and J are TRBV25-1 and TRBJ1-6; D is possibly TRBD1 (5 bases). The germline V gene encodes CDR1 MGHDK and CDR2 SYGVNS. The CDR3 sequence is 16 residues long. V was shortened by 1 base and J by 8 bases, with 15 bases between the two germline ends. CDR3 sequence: CASSELSPGWDSPLHF. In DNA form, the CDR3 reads TGTGCCAGCAGTGAATTATCACCAGGGTGGGATTCACCCCTCCACTTT.